This TCR beta chain was sequenced for a study of PD-1 blockade in classical Hodgkin lymphoma (dated by TCRdb to the early 2020s). Concerning the study at large: Nivolumab dosing was 3 mg/kg intravenously every 2 weeks, continuing until either disease progression or unacceptable toxicity. The study used CyTOF and TCR beta sequencing to define a peripheral blood immune signature of response to PD-1 blockade in classical Hodgkin lymphoma. On the study overall, not on this receptor specifically: Trial patients achieving complete response had baseline diversity similar to newly diagnosed patients, whereas partial responders and progressors had significantly lower diversity. A significant rise by C4D1 was seen in CD4+ but not CD8+ TCR diversity (p=0.0027 vs p=0.16), with the rise being most apparent in complete responders (p=0.02). Newly diagnosed patients were reported to have lower baseline TCR diversity than healthy donors, and relapsed/refractory patients were reported to have lower baseline TCR diversity still. Lower diversity was seen in patients whose nivolumab began less than 1 year after ASCT, and these patients were left out of later analyses so that immune reconstitution would not confound the results. Only a single clinical trial cohort was studied, and what caused the repertoire differences, possibly disease activity or prior therapy, remained undefined.

Regarding this clone: Its antigen has not been determined. No base quality information exists; no much larger clone differs at one position.

The CDR3 starts with the cysteine, ends with the phenylalanine, and has 13 residues. The DNA shown is the 39-base CDR3, in frame from base 1. The junction shows trimming of 3 bases on V and 6 bases on J, plus 11 bases between the germline ends. Via the germline V gene, CDR1 is SGDLS and CDR2 YYNGEE. The Qiagen DNeasy kit was used to extract genomic DNA both from unsorted PBMCs and from the negatively selected CD4+ and CD8+ fractions. Using primers that anneal to V and J segments, immunoSEQ multiplex PCR amplified the TCR beta CDR3 regions. A synthetic immune receptor repertoire was used to minimize amplification bias, and any residual bias was removed computationally once sequencing was done. The study's own analysis went as follows. Repertoire diversity was quantified as the Shannon entropy index using custom Python scripts. Unsorted, CD4+ and CD8+ repertoires were examined separately, except in combined analyses, for which CD4+ and CD8+ sequences were merged in silico. Clonal expansion was defined as a frequency increase of at least 2-fold after treatment compared with C1D1, and clones undetected at baseline were assigned a pseudocount of 0.5. Singleton clones were defined as clones with 0 or 1 copy at C1D1, and non-singleton clones were defined as clones with 2 or more copies. Clones expanded in unsorted samples were labelled as CD4+, CD8+ or unknown by matching protein sequences in sorted samples from the same patient. Wilcoxon tests on paired samples were used to test changes in diversity from C1D1 to C4D1. The table comes from immuneACCESS by way of TCRdb, which keeps in-frame sequences with V and J called. Part of the clones is missing from these tables; in studies checked, under half for an unresolved V gene and the rest for unknown reasons. That table furnishes V, J and clone size, whereas the DNA furnished D and trimming. Across this sample there are about 90,000 clones, with 75% to 95% seen only once. Jointly, the top ten make up under 3% of the sample.

The time point tag for this specimen amounts to: cycle 4 day 1 (C4D1), after six to seven weeks of nivolumab. Every trial patient had relapsed following autologous stem cell transplantation, and prior brentuximab vedotin exposure was what differed among cohorts A, B and C. The trial cohort included around 56 patients with relapsed/refractory classical Hodgkin lymphoma, and each patient had a best overall response of complete response, partial response or progressive disease. In the multi-cohort phase II CheckMate 205 trial, trial patients received single-agent nivolumab. An independent review committee assessed best overall response by applying the 2007 International Working Group response criteria. PBMCs from the trial were collected at three points: immediately before nivolumab initiation (C1D1), and during therapy at cycle 2 day 1 and cycle 4 day 1. Peripheral blood was collected in 8 mL Vacutainer Cell Preparation Tubes, from which PBMCs were isolated by centrifugation and then cryopreserved.

The sequence came from a human donor with classical Hodgkin lymphoma. The starting material was peripheral blood mononuclear cells (PBMCs), obtained before the fourth cycle of nivolumab. The V gene is TRBV9 and the J gene is TRBJ2-3, with an unclear D gene assignment. The DNA sequence is TGTGCCAGCAGCGCAATCTACGGGGATACGCAGTATTTT. It translates to CASSAIYGDTQYF.